Below are 2 T cell receptor beta chains sequenced from a single sample in a study of OX40 agonist ivuxolimab in advanced cancers. Assay: immunoSEQ multiplex PCR; the TCRdb copy retains only in-frame clones and omits some. The table has around 81,000 clones, 88% seen once. Sequencing was performed on CD4+ or CD8+ T cells sorted from blood, taken in a trial of the OX40 agonist ivuxolimab. Receptor source: an adult with an advanced solid tumor such as melanoma, head and neck, liver or kidney cancer.

This clone came up once. The chain combines TRBV5-1 with TRBJ1-3; 10 bases match TRBD1. The J segment lost 0 bases and the V segment lost 5 bases, leaving 8 bases of the junction unmatched. Germline loops: CDR1 SGHRS, CDR2 YFSETQ. The CDR3 runs 17 residues. The CDR3, as DNA: TGCGCCAGCAGTCCGACAGGGGGCCGAAGCTCTGGAAACACCATATATTTT. It specifies CASSPTGGRSSGNTIYF.

This chain links TRBV28 with TRBJ1-2; D is possibly TRBD1 (6 bases). V dropped 4 bases and J dropped 5 bases, with 17 bases sitting between them. CDR3 length: 15 residues. In germline, CDR1 is MDHEN, CDR2 SYDVKM. Written as DNA, the CDR3 is TGTGCCAGCAGTTCCCCCGGGGACACTGATTATGGCTACACCTTC. As protein: CASSSPGDTDYGYTF.